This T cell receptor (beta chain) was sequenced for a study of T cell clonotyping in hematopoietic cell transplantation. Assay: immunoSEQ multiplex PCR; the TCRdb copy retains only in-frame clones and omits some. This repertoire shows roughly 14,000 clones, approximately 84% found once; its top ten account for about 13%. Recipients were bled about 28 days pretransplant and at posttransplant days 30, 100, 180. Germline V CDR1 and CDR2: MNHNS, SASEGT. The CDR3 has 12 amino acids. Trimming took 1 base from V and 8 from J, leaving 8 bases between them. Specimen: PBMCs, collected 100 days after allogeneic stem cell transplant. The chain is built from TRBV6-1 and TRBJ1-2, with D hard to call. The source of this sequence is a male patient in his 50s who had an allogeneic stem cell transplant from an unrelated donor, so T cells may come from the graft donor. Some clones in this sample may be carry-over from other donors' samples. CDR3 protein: CASSEGVGGYTF. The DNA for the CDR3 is TGTGCCAGCAGTGAAGGGGTAGGCGGCTACACCTTC.